This TCR beta chain was retrieved from a study of blood T cell repertoires in COVID-19. Study summary: Specimens from acute and convalescent COVID-19 originated in the United States, Italy and Spain.

In the original workflow: Counts of nucleated cells, estimated from reference gene primer amplification, were obtained. TCRdb keeps only in-frame clones here, not all; method: immunoSEQ multiplex PCR. For V, J and clone size, that table is used; D and trimming come from the DNA. The repertoire holds around 270,000 clones, with roughly 89% as singletons. The sequenced material came from peripheral blood. The sequence was obtained from a woman aged 40 to 49 who had recovered from COVID-19.

Written as DNA, the CDR3 is TGTGCCAGTAATCGTGGGGGACATAACATCTATCAGCCCCAGCATTTT. The encoded protein is CASNRGGHNIYQPQHF. The chain is built from TRBV19 and TRBJ1-5; TRBD1 is a possible D gene (6 bases). Germline CDR1 is LNHDA and CDR2 is SQIVND (reference sequence). The V and J ends lost 7 bases and 5 bases respectively, with 21 bases between them. CDR3 length: 16 residues.